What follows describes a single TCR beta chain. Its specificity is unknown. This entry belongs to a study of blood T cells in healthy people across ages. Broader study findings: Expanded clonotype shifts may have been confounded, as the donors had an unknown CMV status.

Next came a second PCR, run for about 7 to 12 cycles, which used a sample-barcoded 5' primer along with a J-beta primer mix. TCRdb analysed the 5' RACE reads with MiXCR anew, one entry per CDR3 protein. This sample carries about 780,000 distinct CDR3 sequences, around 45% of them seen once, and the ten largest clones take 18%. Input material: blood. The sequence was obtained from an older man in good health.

The CDR3: CASSLSRTIQETQYF. The CDR3 nucleotides are TGTGCCAGCAGTTTATCCAGGACAATCCAAGAGACCCAGTACTTC. J is TRBJ2-5 and V is TRBV12-3 or TRBV12-4, with D maybe TRBD1 (5 bases). The CDR3 consists of 15 residues. Between the trimmed V and J ends, which lost 2 bases and 1 base, there was a span of 11 bases.